Following are 26 T cell receptor beta chains from one sample sequenced in a study of cytotoxic CD8 clonotypes in ibrutinib-treated CLL. This table comes from immunoSEQ multiplex PCR, and its TCRdb copy is limited to in-frame clones, with some not included. The sample lists some 76,000 clones; around four fifths were seen once. Sequenced material: PBMCs, taken after 24 months of ibrutinib treatment. The source is a human donor with chronic lymphocytic leukemia.

The chain recombines TRBV5-1 with TRBJ2-1; 10 nucleotides line up with TRBD2. From germline, CDR1 is SGHRS and CDR2 YFSETQ. J was trimmed by 0 bases and V by 5 bases; bases with no gene match: 2. This CDR3 comprises 15 residues. The CDR3 protein is CASRPSGSSYNEQFF. The CDR3 bases are TGCGCCAGCAGGCCTAGCGGGAGCTCCTACAATGAGCAGTTCTTC.

The chain uses TRBV2 and TRBJ2-5; D gene unclear. This CDR3 has 13 amino acids. The germline V gene has CDR1 SNHLY and CDR2 FYNNEI. V lost 6 bases to trimming and J lost 5 bases, with 13 bases between them. CDR3 nucleotide sequence: TGTGCCAGCAGGACCCCGAATGGGGAGACCCAGTACTTC. Its translation is CASRTPNGETQYF. The full variable domain, in which reference TRBV2 and TRBJ2-5 provide the parts outside the CDR3, is EPEVTQTPSHQVTQMGQEVILRCVPISNHLYFYWYRQILGQKVEFLVSFYNNEISEKSEIFDDQFSVERPDGSNFTLKIRSTKLEDSAMYFCASRTPNGETQYFGPGTRLLVL.

The chain has TRBV30 and TRBJ2-7, with no clear D. V shed 4 bases and J shed 3 bases, with 10 bases lying between them. There are 12 residues in the CDR3. Germline V gene sequence: CDR1 GTSNPN, CDR2 SVGIG (reference sequence). The CDR3 loop is CAWTPGGYEQYF. The CDR3, as DNA: TGTGCCTGGACCCCGGGCGGCTACGAGCAGTACTTC.

Only a few counts were recorded for this clone. V and J are TRBV7-9 and TRBJ2-2; 8 bases agree with TRBD2. Unmatched junction bases numbered 15, after V lost 5 bases and J lost 4 bases. The CDR3 is 18 amino acids. Germline assignment: CDR1 SEHNR and CDR2 FQNEAQ (reference sequence). CDR3 nucleotides: TGTGCCAGCAGCCCAAAACTTCGTTTAGCGGGGTCCACCGGGGAGCTGTTTTTT. Amino acids: CASSPKLRLAGSTGELFF.

The chain recombines TRBV23-1 with TRBJ1-5; D might be TRBD1 (6 bases). TRBV23-1 qualifies as an ORF whose function is uncertain. V lost 3 bases and J lost 3, with 15 bases in between. The length of the CDR3 is 16 residues. The DNA for the CDR3 is TGCGCCAGCAGTCAGAGGCAGGGGCGTGTCAATCAGCCCCAGCATTTT. Residues: CASSQRQGRVNQPQHF.

The V gene is TRBV4-3, the J gene TRBJ1-2; D uncertain. Germline V gene data show CDR1 as LGHNA and CDR2 as YSLEER. The CDR3 sequence is 13 residues long. Trimming cost V 4 bases and J 7 bases, with 13 bases left between them. For the CDR3, the DNA is TGCGCCAGCAGCCTCGTGGGCCAGACTGGCTACACCTTC. Amino acids: CASSLVGQTGYTF.

This clone has a handful of counts. This chain connects TRBV25-1 to TRBJ1-1, with D perhaps TRBD1 (5 bases). Looked up from germline, CDR1 is MGHDK and CDR2 is SYGVNS. The length of the CDR3 is 14 residues. Trimming left V 0 bases short and J 14 bases short, with 19 bases between. CDR3 in DNA: TGTGCCAGCAGTGAATATCTAGGAGAAGGGGCAGTCTTCTTT. This codes for CASSEYLGEGAVFF.

This chain uses TRBV7-9 with TRBJ1-1, with D unresolved. Trimming shortened V by 5 bases and J by 2 bases, and 12 bases separated the two germline ends. Germline assignment: CDR1 SEHNR and CDR2 FQNEAQ (reference sequence). The CDR3 is 14 residues long. This chain's CDR3 is CASSRDGTNTEAFF. The CDR3 nucleotides are TGTGCCAGCAGCAGAGACGGAACAAACACTGAAGCTTTCTTT.

The chain links TRBV29-1 to TRBJ2-7; D is perhaps TRBD2 (5 bases). The CDR3 runs to 12 residues. Trimming removed 7 bases at V and 5 bases at J, with 15 bases between. From germline, CDR1 is SQVTM and CDR2 ANQGSEA. CDR3 sequence reads: CSAGLTDNEQYF. CDR3 DNA sequence: TGCAGCGCCGGACTCACAGACAACGAGCAGTACTTC.

The V gene is TRBV5-4, the J gene TRBJ2-5; D perhaps matches TRBD2 (5 bases). The DNA end is more similar to TRBJ2-7, so the J call may be wrong. CDR1 is SGHNT, CDR2 YYREEE, per germline (reference sequence). The CDR3 runs 15 residues. The CDR3 coding sequence is TGTGCCAGCAGCTCTGAGAGGGCCCTGGACCCCGAGCAGTACTTC. Its protein is CASSSERALDPEQYF.

This chain joins TRBV2 and TRBJ2-7; no clear D. Germline CDR1 is SNHLY and CDR2 is FYNNEI. The CDR3 is 12 residues long. V was clipped by 5 bases and J by 4 bases, with 9 bases between them. The CDR3 region is CASSYILYEQYF. For the CDR3, the DNA is TGTGCCAGCAGTTATATTTTATACGAGCAGTACTTC.

The V call is TRBV29-1, the J call TRBJ2-1; TRBD2 agrees at 12 bases. Per germline, CDR1 SQVTM and CDR2 ANQGSEA. J was trimmed by 4 bases and V by 3 bases; bases with no gene match: 4. There are 15 residues in the CDR3. CDR3 in amino acids: CSVDPTSGSYNEQFF. In DNA form, the CDR3 reads TGCAGCGTTGACCCGACTAGCGGGAGTTACAATGAGCAGTTCTTC.

V is TRBV6-1 and J is TRBJ1-2; D not resolved. The CDR3 covers 12 residues. In germline, CDR1 is MNHNS, CDR2 SASEGT. Trimming pared 7 bases from V and 4 bases from J, leaving 10 bases between. This CDR3 reads CASKIGLYGYTF. CDR3 DNA: TGTGCCAGCAAAATTGGCCTCTATGGCTACACCTTC.

This clone was observed a few times. CDR3: CASSVEDSGPTDTQYF. CDR3 bases: TGTGCCAGCAGCGTAGAAGATAGCGGACCCACAGATACGCAGTATTTT. The gene calls are TRBV9 and TRBJ2-3; D is perhaps TRBD2 (6 bases). The germline CDR1 and CDR2 sequences are SGDLS and YYNGEE. V was trimmed by 0 bases and J by 2 bases, leaving 13 bases between them. The CDR3 is 16 amino acids. Combining the CDR3 with reference TRBV9 and TRBJ2-3 gives the whole variable domain DSGVTQTPKHLITATGQRVTLRCSPRSGDLSVYWYQQSLDQGLQFLIQYYNGEERAKGNILERFSAQQFPDLHSELNLSSLELGDSALYFCASSVEDSGPTDTQYFGPGTRLTVL.

This chain joins TRBV7-9 and TRBJ2-3, with D perhaps TRBD1 (5 bases). Germline V lookup: CDR1 SEHNR, CDR2 FQNEAQ (reference sequence). This CDR3 has 14 residues. With 4 bases removed from V and 8 bases from J, the gap between germline ends came to 16 bases. The CDR3, as DNA: TGTGCCAGCAGCTCCGGCGGACAAGGGGCTACGCAGTATTTT. Its translation: CASSSGGQGATQYF.

There are a few counts of this clone. The chain links TRBV5-4 to TRBJ2-7; D may be TRBD1 (6 bases). The CDR3 is 15 amino acids. The ends were cut back, 4 bases at V and 3 bases at J, with 17 bases in the middle. The V gene's germline CDR1 is SGHNT and CDR2 YYREEE (reference sequence). The CDR3 sequence is CASSGTQGKHYEQYF. CDR3 DNA: TGTGCCAGCAGCGGGACACAGGGTAAGCACTACGAGCAGTACTTC.

This clone came up once. V gene TRBV7-9 combines with J gene TRBJ2-4; 7 nucleotides line up with TRBD1. Germline assignment: CDR1 SEHNR and CDR2 FQNEAQ (reference sequence). The CDR3 runs 15 residues. V shed 1 base, J shed 3 bases, and the junction held 3 bases outside the gene matches. The CDR3 sequence: CASSLDQGVKNIQYF. The CDR3 nucleotides read TGTGCCAGCAGCTTAGATCAGGGGGTCAAAAACATTCAGTACTTC.

The V and J genes are TRBV4-2 and TRBJ1-2, with D possibly matching TRBD1 (5 bases). V was shortened by 4 bases and J by 8 bases, with 20 bases between the two germline ends. Germline values: CDR1 LGHNA, CDR2 YNFKEQ. The CDR3 extends over 15 amino acids. In nucleotides, the CDR3 is TGTGCCAGCAGCCCCAACCATTCGGGACTACACGGCTACACCTTC. It codes for CASSPNHSGLHGYTF.

V usage is TRBV15 and J usage is TRBJ2-1; 16 positions match TRBD2. Germline assignment: CDR1 LNHNV and CDR2 YYDKDF (reference sequence). CDR3 length: 20 amino acids. V gave up 3 bases and J gave up 1 base; unmatched junction bases: 9. The CDR3 loop is CATSSTLGLAGGGSYNEQFF. The CDR3 DNA reads as TGTGCCACCAGCAGCACCTTGGGACTAGCGGGAGGGGGTTCCTACAATGAGCAGTTCTTC.

V is TRBV18 and J is TRBJ2-1, with D maybe TRBD1 (5 bases). Germline CDR1 and CDR2: KGHSH and LQKENI. This CDR3 spans 16 amino acids. The ends were cut back, 0 bases at V and 1 base at J, with 10 bases in the middle. The CDR3 DNA reads as TGTGCCAGCTCACCACCTGCAGGGATTTCCTACAATGAGCAGTTCTTC. Translation gives CASSPPAGISYNEQFF.

V is TRBV5-1 and J is TRBJ2-2; D unclear. CDR3 length: 15 residues. V lost 4 bases, J lost 1 base, and 11 bases lay in between. CDR1 and CDR2 from the germline V gene are SGHRS and YFSETQ. CDR3 loop: CASSEDQQNTGELFF. CDR3 DNA: TGCGCCAGCAGCGAAGACCAGCAGAACACCGGGGAGCTGTTTTTT.

The rearrangement joins TRBV11-3 to TRBJ2-7; D uncertain. V was clipped by 7 bases and J by 2 bases, with 21 bases between them. This CDR3 has 16 residues. Germline CDR1 and CDR2: SGHNT and YENEEA. The CDR3 protein is CASNWEGRAPTYEQYF. CDR3 bases: TGTGCCAGCAATTGGGAAGGTAGGGCCCCTACCTACGAGCAGTACTTC. The whole variable domain, filled in from reference TRBV11-3 and TRBJ2-7, reads EAGVVQSPRYKIIEKKQPVAFWCNPISGHNTLYWYLQNLGQGPELLIRYENEEAVDDSQLPKDRFSAERLKGVDSTLKIQPAELGDSAVYLCASNWEGRAPTYEQYFGPGTRLTVT.

The J gene is TRBJ2-1, the V gene TRBV19, with 9 bases aligning to TRBD2. The trim removed 3 bases at V and 4 bases at J, leaving 4 bases unmatched. The CDR3 length is 15 residues. The germline V gene has CDR1 LNHDA and CDR2 SQIVND (reference sequence). The CDR3 sequence is CASSIGLAGYNEQFF. The CDR3 DNA reads as TGTGCCAGTAGTATTGGGCTAGCGGGGTACAATGAGCAGTTCTTC. Together with reference TRBV19 and TRBJ2-1, the CDR3 gives the full variable domain: DGGITQSPKYLFRKEGQNVTLSCEQNLNHDAMYWYRQDPGQGLRLIYYSQIVNDFQKGDIAEGYSVSREKKESFPLTVTSAQKNPTAFYLCASSIGLAGYNEQFFGPGTRLTVL.

This clone was recorded only once. This chain links TRBV19 with TRBJ1-5; 8 positions match TRBD1. This CDR3 has 16 residues. Germline V gene sequence: CDR1 LNHDA, CDR2 SQIVND (reference sequence). The J segment lost 2 bases and the V segment lost 3 bases, leaving 6 bases of the junction unmatched. The CDR3 DNA reads TGTGCCAGTAGTATGAGCGGGACAGGACGCAATCAGCCCCAGCATTTT. Protein: CASSMSGTGRNQPQHF.

The rearrangement uses TRBV5-4 and TRBJ2-7; no reliable D call. This CDR3 has 14 amino acids. Trimming took 2 bases from V and 2 from J, leaving 11 bases between them. Germline values: CDR1 SGHNT, CDR2 YYREEE (reference sequence). CDR3 amino acids: CASSFRLTPYEQYF. The CDR3, as DNA: TGTGCCAGCAGCTTCCGACTGACCCCCTACGAGCAGTACTTC.

The chain uses TRBV4-2 and TRBJ2-7, with TRBD2 identical over 7 bases. V dropped 0 bases and J dropped 4; count of bases not matched to a gene: 3. The CDR3 contains 14 residues. Per the germline V gene, CDR1 is LGHNA and CDR2 is YNFKEQ. CDR3 amino acids: CASSQDRLAYEQYF. The CDR3 coding sequence is TGTGCCAGCAGCCAAGATCGACTAGCTTACGAGCAGTACTTC.